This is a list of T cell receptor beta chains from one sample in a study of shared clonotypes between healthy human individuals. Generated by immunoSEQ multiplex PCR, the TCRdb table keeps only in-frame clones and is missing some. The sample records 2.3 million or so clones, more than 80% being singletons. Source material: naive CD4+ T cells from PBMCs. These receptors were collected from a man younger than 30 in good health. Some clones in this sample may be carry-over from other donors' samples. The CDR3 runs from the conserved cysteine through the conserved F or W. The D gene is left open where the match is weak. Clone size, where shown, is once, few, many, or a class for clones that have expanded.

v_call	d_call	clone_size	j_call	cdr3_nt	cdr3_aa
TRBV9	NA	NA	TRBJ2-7	TGTGCCAGCAGCCCTCGGGACTCCTTCTACGAGCAGTACTTC	CASSPRDSFYEQYF
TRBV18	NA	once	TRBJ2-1	TGTGCCAGCTCACCAGGACGGGGGCAGTTCTTC	CASSPGRGQFF
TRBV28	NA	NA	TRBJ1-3	TGTGCCAGCAACCCCGGAAAATCTGGAAACACCATATATTTT	CASNPGKSGNTIYF
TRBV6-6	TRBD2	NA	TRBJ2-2	TGTGCCAGCACCACTAGCGGGAGTTCCGGGGAGCTGTTTTTT	CASTTSGSSGELFF
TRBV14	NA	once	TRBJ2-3	TGTGCCAGCAGCCAAGTACAGATAACATTCACAGATACGCAGTATTTT	CASSQVQITFTDTQYF
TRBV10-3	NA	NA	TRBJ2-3	TGTGCCATCAGCATGGGGGGGCCACCCACAGATACGCAGTATTTT	CAISMGGPPTDTQYF
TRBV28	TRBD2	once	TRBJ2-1	TGTGCCAGCAGTCAGGGGACTAGCGGGAGGGCCAATGAGCAGTTCTTC	CASSQGTSGRANEQFF
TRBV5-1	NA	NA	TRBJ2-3	TGCGCCAGCAGCTTGGCTAGAGTTGGAGATACGCAGTATTTT	CASSLARVGDTQYF
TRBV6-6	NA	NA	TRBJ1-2	TGTGCCAGCAAAAGAATCGAGGGGAACTATGGCTACACCTTC	CASKRIEGNYGYTF
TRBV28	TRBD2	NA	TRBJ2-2	TGTGCCAGCAGCCCCGGGACTAGAGGGACCGGGGAGCTGTTTTTT	CASSPGTRGTGELFF
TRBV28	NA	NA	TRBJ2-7	TGTGCCAGCAGCGGTGGTCGGACACTCTCCTACGAGCAGTACTTC	CASSGGRTLSYEQYF
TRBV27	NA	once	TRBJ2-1	TGTGCCAGCCAACCAGGGGACACCTACAATGAGCAGTTCTTC	CASQPGDTYNEQFF
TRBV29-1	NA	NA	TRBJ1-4	TGCAGCGTTGCCCGGGGCTTCAATGAAAAACTGTTTTTT	CSVARGFNEKLFF
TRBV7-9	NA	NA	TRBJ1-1	TGTGCCAGCAGCTTACAGGTGGGAGTTGAAGCTTTCTTT	CASSLQVGVEAFF
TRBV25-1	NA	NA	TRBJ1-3	TGTGCCAGCGCCCCCAGGGGCTCTGGAAACACCATATATTTT	CASAPRGSGNTIYF
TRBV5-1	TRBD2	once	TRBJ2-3	TGCGCCAGCACGGGTTTACTAGCGGGAGATACGCAGTATTTT	CASTGLLAGDTQYF
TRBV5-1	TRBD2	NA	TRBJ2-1	TGCGCCAGCAACCTAGCGGGAGAAGCCCAGGAGCAGTTCTTC	CASNLAGEAQEQFF
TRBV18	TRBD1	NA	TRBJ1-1	TGTGCCAGCTCACCCGACAGGGGAACTGAAGCTTTCTTT	CASSPDRGTEAFF
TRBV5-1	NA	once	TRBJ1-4	TGCGCCAGCAGCATTCGGGACGCAGGTGAAAAACTGTTTTTT	CASSIRDAGEKLFF
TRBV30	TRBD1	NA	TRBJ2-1	TGTGCCTGGAGTGGGGGACAGGGGGCTGGCAATGAGCAGTTCTTC	CAWSGGQGAGNEQFF
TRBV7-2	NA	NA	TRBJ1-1	TGTGCCAGCAGCCTGGGACACCTCCTCTCCCTTAACACTGAAGCTTTCTTT	CASSLGHLLSLNTEAFF
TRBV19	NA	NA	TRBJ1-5	TGTGCCAGTAGTCGGCGGTATCAGCCCCAGCATTTT	CASSRRYQPQHF
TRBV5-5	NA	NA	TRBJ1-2	TGTGCCAGCAGGGACTTGACAGGATCCTTCTATGGCTACACCTTC	CASRDLTGSFYGYTF
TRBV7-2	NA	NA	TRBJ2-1	TGTGCCAGCAGTCGAACACGTCGCCAAGAGCAGTTCTTC	CASSRTRRQEQFF
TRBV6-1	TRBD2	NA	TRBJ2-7	TGTGCCAGCAGCCTTGTAGCGGGGAGCACCTACGAGCAGTACTTC	CASSLVAGSTYEQYF
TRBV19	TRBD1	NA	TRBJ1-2	TGTGCCAGTAGTCCTATGACAGGGGTCTATGGCTACACCTTC	CASSPMTGVYGYTF
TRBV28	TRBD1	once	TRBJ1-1	TGTGCCAGCAGTTTAGGATCGGACAGGGGCGCTTTCTTT	CASSLGSDRGAFF
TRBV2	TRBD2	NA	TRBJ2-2	TGTGCCAGCAGTGGGGAGGGACTTTTCACCGGGGAGCTGTTTTTT	CASSGEGLFTGELFF
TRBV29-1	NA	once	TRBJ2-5	TGCAGCGTTGCCCCTTGGGCCACCCAAGAGACCCAGTACTTC	CSVAPWATQETQYF
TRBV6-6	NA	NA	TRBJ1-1	TGTGCCAGCAGCCACCCCCCGGACCGAGGGGACACTGAAGCTTTCTTT	CASSHPPDRGDTEAFF
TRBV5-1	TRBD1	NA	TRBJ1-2	TGCGCCAGCAGGCAGGGGGATACGAACTATGGCTACACCTTC	CASRQGDTNYGYTF
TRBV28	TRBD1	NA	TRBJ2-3	TGTGCCAGCAGGAAGACAGGGGCAAAGCGGGTAGATACGCAGTATTTT	CASRKTGAKRVDTQYF
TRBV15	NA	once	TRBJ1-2	TGTGCCACCAGCAGGGACAGCTATGGCTACACCTTC	CATSRDSYGYTF
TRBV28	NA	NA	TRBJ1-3	TGTGCCACTCGGCGGGGCCCTGGAAACACCATATATTTT	CATRRGPGNTIYF
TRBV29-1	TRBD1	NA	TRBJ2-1	TGCAGCGGGATGGACAGGGACCTGTACAATGAGCAGTTCTTC	CSGMDRDLYNEQFF
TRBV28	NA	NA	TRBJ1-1	TGTGCCAGCAGGCCCGGCTTCGGGGCTGACACTGAAGCTTTCTTT	CASRPGFGADTEAFF
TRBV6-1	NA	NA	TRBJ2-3	TGTGCCAGCAGTGTCTGGTCAAGGCCCACAGATACGCAGTATTTT	CASSVWSRPTDTQYF
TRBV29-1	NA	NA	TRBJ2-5	TGCAGCGCCCCGCCCCGAAAACCCGGAGAGACCCAGTACTTC	CSAPPRKPGETQYF
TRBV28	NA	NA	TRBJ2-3	TGTGCCAGCAGTACACCAGTCCCAGATACGCAGTATTTT	CASSTPVPDTQYF
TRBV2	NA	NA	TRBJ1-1	TGTGCCAGCAGTGATTATTCGGGCGCTTTCTTT	CASSDYSGAFF
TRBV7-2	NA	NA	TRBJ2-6	TGTGCCAGCAGCATCTGGGGAACAGCCTCTGGGGCCAACGTCCTGACTTTC	CASSIWGTASGANVLTF
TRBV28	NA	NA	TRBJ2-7	TGTGCCAGCGGATCCGCCCCCTACGAGCAGTACTTC	CASGSAPYEQYF
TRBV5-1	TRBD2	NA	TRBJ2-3	TGCGCCAGCAGCTCGCTAGCGGGAGGATCCGCAGATACGCAGTATTTT	CASSSLAGGSADTQYF
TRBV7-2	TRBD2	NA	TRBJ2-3	TGTGCCAGCAGCCCACTAGCGGGAGGCACAGATACGCAGTATTTT	CASSPLAGGTDTQYF
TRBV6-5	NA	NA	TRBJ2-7	TGTGCCAGCAGTTACTCGAGGGCGGCGGGGGCGTACGAGCAGTACTTC	CASSYSRAAGAYEQYF
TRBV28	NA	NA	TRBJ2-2	TGTGCCAGCAGTTCCCCCCCAGGGTACGATAACACCGGGGAGCTGTTTTTT	CASSSPPGYDNTGELFF
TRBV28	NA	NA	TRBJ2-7	TGTGCCACCCTAGGACAGAGACCGTCCTACGAGCAGTACTTC	CATLGQRPSYEQYF
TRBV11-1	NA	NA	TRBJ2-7	TGTGCCAGCAGCTTATTACTAGCTTACGAGCAGTACTTC	CASSLLLAYEQYF
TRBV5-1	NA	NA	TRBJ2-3	TGCGCCAGCAGCTTGTACAGGGTAGAAGGGACAGATACGCAGTATTTT	CASSLYRVEGTDTQYF
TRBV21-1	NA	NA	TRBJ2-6	TGTGCCAGCAGTTGGGGTCGCCAGTCTGGGGCCAACGTCCTGACTTTC	CASSWGRQSGANVLTF